The 13 T cell receptor beta chains listed next were all sequenced from one sample in a study of blood T cell repertoires in COVID-19. Sequenced by immunoSEQ multiplex PCR; TCRdb stores in-frame clones only, minus some. Of some 93,000 clones in the sample, roughly 80% were seen once. The sample was peripheral blood. These receptors were taken from a human donor in a cohort sampled during active COVID-19.

The rearrangement uses TRBV28 and TRBJ1-5; 7 positions agree with TRBD1. Germline CDR1 MDHEN, CDR2 SYDVKM. The CDR3 has 15 residues. V was pared by 4 bases and J by 3 bases, with 6 bases of the junction left unmatched. The CDR3 here is CASSSQGENNQPQHF. The DNA for the CDR3 is TGTGCCAGCAGTTCTCAGGGGGAAAACAATCAGCCCCAGCATTTT.

This clone was seen only once. The rearrangement joins TRBV18 to TRBJ2-2, with 10 bases lining up with TRBD2. Trimming at V came to 5 bases and at J to 6 bases, leaving 6 bases not matched to a gene. Germline lookup yields CDR1 KGHSH and CDR2 LQKENI. This CDR3 contains 15 residues. This CDR3 reads CASSLASGRPGELFF. In nucleotides, the CDR3 is TGTGCCAGCTCATTGGCTAGCGGGAGACCCGGGGAGCTGTTTTTT.

The chain carries TRBV4-3 and TRBJ1-5, with TRBD1 identical over 9 bases. This CDR3 region has 15 residues. V trimming: 4 bases; J trimming: 8 bases; junction bases outside the gene matches: 9. Per germline, CDR1 LGHNA and CDR2 YSLEER. The CDR3 nucleotides read TGCGCCAGCAGCCCAGGACAGGGGATAAGGGAGCCCCAGCATTTT. Translated, it gives CASSPGQGIREPQHF.

The chain joins TRBV28 to TRBJ2-1; D is unresolved. Germline-derived CDR1 and CDR2 are MDHEN and SYDVKM. This CDR3 spans 13 amino acids. Trimming shortened V by 4 bases and J by 6 bases, and 10 bases separated the two germline ends. CDR3 amino acids: CASSSPSSNEQFF. CDR3 DNA: TGTGCCAGCAGTTCCCCCTCTTCCAATGAGCAGTTCTTC.

The chain recombines TRBV27 with TRBJ2-7; D perhaps matches TRBD2 (6 bases). The length of the CDR3 is 14 residues. Trimming shortened V by 5 bases and J by 3 bases, and 14 bases separated the two germline ends. Germline lookup yields CDR1 MNHEY and CDR2 SMNVEV (reference sequence). CDR3 bases: TGTGCCAGCAGTCCCATTGTGGGGGGCTACGAGCAGTACTTC. Residues: CASSPIVGGYEQYF.

This chain uses TRBV7-2 with TRBJ2-1; D might be TRBD1 (6 bases). The CDR3 sequence is 15 residues long. Trimming took 4 bases from V and 0 from J, leaving 10 bases between them. Germline CDR1 reads SGHTA; CDR2 reads FQGNSA. The CDR3 sequence: CASSSGQPSYNEQFF. The CDR3 nucleotides are TGTGCCAGCAGCTCCGGACAGCCCTCCTACAATGAGCAGTTCTTC. Looking up the rest from reference TRBV7-2 and TRBJ2-1 gives the full variable domain: GAGVSQSPSNKVTEKGKDVELRCDPISGHTALYWYRQSLGQGLEFLIYFQGNSAPDKSGLPSDRFSAERTGGSVSTLTIQRTQQEDSAVYLCASSSGQPSYNEQFFGPGTRLTVL.

The V and J genes are TRBV21-1 and TRBJ2-1; the table assigns TRBD1, which was not confirmed against the DNA. TRBV21-1 is flagged as a pseudogene. This CDR3 region has 17 residues. CDR3 nucleotide sequence: TGTGCCAGCAGCAAGAGGGGGACAGGGAGTTCCTACAATGAGCAGTTCTTC. It codes for CASSKRGTGSSYNEQFF.

This clone showed up just once. The gene calls are TRBV2 and TRBJ2-7; 10 nucleotides agree with TRBD1. V was clipped by 5 bases and J by 4 bases; unmatched bases: 8. The CDR3 extends over 15 amino acids. The germline gives CDR1 SNHLY, CDR2 FYNNEI. As DNA, the CDR3 is TGTGCCAGCAGTCACGGGACAGGGGACCTATACGAGCAGTACTTC. Its protein is CASSHGTGDLYEQYF.

The chain has TRBV11-1 and TRBJ2-1, with 11 bases fitting TRBD1. This CDR3 is 16 amino acids long. V lost 2 bases to trimming and J lost 7 bases; unmatched junction nucleotides: 7. The germline V gene encodes CDR1 SGHAT and CDR2 FQDESV (reference sequence). The CDR3 region has the DNA TGTGCCAGCAGCTTACGGACAGGGGGCACTTATAATGAGCAGTTCTTC. Protein product: CASSLRTGGTYNEQFF.

V and J are TRBV6-5 and TRBJ1-2; D is possibly TRBD1 (5 bases). Germline values: CDR1 MNHEY, CDR2 SVGAGI. The CDR3 is made up of 13 amino acids. The germline V and J ends were trimmed by 5 bases and 8 bases, with 15 bases remaining between them. CDR3 bases: TGTGCCAGCAGTCACACGGAGGGGAACGGCTACACCTTC. Protein sequence: CASSHTEGNGYTF.

The chain recombines TRBV4-1 with TRBJ1-5, with D perhaps TRBD1 (5 bases). The CDR3 is 13 amino acids. Trimming took 9 bases from V and 7 from J, leaving 16 bases between them. Germline V gives CDR1 MGHRA, CDR2 YSYEKL. DNA of the CDR3: TGCGCCAGTGCCGGGGGTTTTCGGCAGCCCCAGCATTTT. It translates to CASAGGFRQPQHF.

This chain uses TRBV13 with TRBJ1-2, with 9 bases that match TRBD1. The germline CDR1 and CDR2 sequences are PRHDT and FYEKMQ (reference sequence). This CDR3 is built from 12 residues. Trimming removed 7 bases from V and 9 bases from J; junction bases left unmatched: 6. CDR3 amino acids: CASTVGQGRYTF. The DNA of the CDR3 is TGTGCCAGCACCGTTGGACAGGGGCGCTACACCTTC.

The rearrangement joins TRBV27 to TRBJ2-3; 11 bases align to TRBD2. Germline V gene lookup returns CDR1 MNHEY and CDR2 SMNVEV (reference sequence). V lost 3 bases, J lost 5 bases, and 4 bases stayed unmatched. The CDR3 consists of 15 residues. The CDR3 sequence is CASSLLAGGRDTQYF. CDR3 nucleotides: TGTGCCAGCAGTTTGCTAGCGGGAGGAAGAGATACGCAGTATTTT.